This T cell receptor beta chain was profiled in a study of blood T cell repertoires in COVID-19. Whole-study context: For recovered donors of Cohort 3, there were two negative PCRs, clearance, or symptom resolution. PBMCs, B-cell-depleted T cells, or T cells were the source of the cDNA or gDNA that made up the material.

Study members were between about 18 and 100 years old and lived in 24 US regions. Source study methods: Nucleated cell number was recorded as an estimate derived from reference gene primer amplification. Sequencing was performed with immunoSEQ multiplex PCR; in TCRdb, only in-frame clones are kept and a portion is missing. V and J calls and clone size are copied from that table; D and trimming were computed from the DNA. Found here are approximately 240,000 clones, about 86% of them singletons; the top ten hold over 3%. This CDR3 contains 12 residues. CDR1 and CDR2 from the germline V gene are MDHEN and SYDVKM. The V and J ends lost 6 bases and 6 bases respectively, with 11 bases between them.

Specimen: PBMCs or T cells enriched from blood (not recorded which). The chain has TRBV28 and TRBJ1-2; D might be TRBD1 (5 bases). The sequence was collected from a woman between 50 and 59 years old in a cohort exposed to, infected with or recovered from COVID-19 (not recorded which). The CDR3 here is CASSPGEDGYTF. In nucleotides, the CDR3 is TGTGCCAGCAGCCCGGGGGAGGATGGCTACACCTTC.